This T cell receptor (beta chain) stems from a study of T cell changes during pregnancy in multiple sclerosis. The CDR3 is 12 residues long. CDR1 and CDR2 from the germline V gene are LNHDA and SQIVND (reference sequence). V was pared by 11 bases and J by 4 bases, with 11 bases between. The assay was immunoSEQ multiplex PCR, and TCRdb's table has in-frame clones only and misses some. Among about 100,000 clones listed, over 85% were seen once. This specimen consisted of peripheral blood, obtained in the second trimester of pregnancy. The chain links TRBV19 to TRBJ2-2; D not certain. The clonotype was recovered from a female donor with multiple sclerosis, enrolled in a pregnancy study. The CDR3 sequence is CASRLSTGELFF. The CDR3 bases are TGTGCCTCCCGACTGAGCACCGGGGAGCTGTTTTTT.